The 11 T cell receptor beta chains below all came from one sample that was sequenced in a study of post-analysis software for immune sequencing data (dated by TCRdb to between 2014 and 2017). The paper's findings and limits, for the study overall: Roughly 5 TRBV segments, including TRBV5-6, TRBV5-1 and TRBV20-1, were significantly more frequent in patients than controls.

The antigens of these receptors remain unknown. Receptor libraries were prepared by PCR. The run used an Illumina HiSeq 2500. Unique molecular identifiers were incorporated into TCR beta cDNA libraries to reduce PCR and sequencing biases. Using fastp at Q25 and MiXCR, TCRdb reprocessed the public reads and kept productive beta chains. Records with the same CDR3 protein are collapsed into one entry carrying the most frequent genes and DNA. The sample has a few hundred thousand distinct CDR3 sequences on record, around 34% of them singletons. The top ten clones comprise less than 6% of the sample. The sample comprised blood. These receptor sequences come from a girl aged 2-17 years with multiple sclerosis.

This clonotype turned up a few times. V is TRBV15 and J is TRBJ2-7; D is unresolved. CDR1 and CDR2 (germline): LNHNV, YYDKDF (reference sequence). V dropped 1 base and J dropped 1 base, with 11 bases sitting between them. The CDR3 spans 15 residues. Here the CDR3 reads CATSRGRGVSYEQYF. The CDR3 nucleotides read TGTGCCACCAGCAGAGGCCGAGGCGTATCCTACGAGCAGTACTTC.

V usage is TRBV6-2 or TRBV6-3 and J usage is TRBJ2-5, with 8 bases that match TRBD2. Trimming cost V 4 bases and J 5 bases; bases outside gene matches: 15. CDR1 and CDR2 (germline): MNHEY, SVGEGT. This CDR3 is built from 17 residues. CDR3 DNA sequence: TGTGCCAGCAGTTGCTCGCCCTTAGCGGGGTCCCGGGAGACCCAGTACTTC. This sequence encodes CASSCSPLAGSRETQYF.

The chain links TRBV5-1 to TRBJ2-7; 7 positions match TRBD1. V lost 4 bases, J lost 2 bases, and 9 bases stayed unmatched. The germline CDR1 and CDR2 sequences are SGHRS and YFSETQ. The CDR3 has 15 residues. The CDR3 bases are TGCGCCAGCAGCCCAAACAGGGGCGCCACCTACGAGCAGTACTTC. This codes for CASSPNRGATYEQYF.

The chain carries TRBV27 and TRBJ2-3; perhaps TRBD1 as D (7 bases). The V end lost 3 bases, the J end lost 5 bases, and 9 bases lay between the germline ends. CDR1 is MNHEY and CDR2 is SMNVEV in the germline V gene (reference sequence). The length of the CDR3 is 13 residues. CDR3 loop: CASSFQGGDTQYF. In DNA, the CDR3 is TGTGCCAGCAGTTTTCAGGGGGGAGATACGCAGTATTTT.

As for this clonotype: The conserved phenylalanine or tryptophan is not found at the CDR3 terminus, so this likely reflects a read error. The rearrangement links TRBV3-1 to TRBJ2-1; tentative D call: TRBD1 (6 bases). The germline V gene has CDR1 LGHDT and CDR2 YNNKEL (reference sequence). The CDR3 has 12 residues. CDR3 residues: CASGQGNNEQFS. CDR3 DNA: TGTGCCAGCGGCCAGGGGAACAATGAGCAGTTCTCC.

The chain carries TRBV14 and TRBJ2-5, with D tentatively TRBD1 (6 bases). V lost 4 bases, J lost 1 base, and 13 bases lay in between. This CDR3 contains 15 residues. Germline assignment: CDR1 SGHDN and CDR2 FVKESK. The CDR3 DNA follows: TGTGCCAGCAGCCGACTAACAGGGCTCCAAGAGACCCAGTACTTC. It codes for CASSRLTGLQETQYF.

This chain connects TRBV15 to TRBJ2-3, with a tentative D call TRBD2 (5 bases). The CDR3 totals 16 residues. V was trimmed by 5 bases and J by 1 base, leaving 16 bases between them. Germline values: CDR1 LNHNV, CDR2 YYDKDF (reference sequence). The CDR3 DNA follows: TGTGCCACCAGCCGGCGACTACCCACTGGCACAGATACGCAGTATTTT. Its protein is CATSRRLPTGTDTQYF.

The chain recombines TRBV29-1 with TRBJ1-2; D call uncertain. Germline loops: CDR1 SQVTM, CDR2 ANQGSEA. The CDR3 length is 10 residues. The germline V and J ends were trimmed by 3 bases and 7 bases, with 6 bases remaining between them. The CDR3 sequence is CSVDVAGYTF. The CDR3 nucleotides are TGCAGCGTTGATGTTGCTGGCTACACCTTC.

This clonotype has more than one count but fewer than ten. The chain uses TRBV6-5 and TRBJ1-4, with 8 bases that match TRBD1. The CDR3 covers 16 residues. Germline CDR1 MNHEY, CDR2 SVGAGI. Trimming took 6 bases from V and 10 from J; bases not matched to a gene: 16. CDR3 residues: CASSPDRARSKVKLFF. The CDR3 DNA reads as TGTGCCAGCAGCCCGGACAGGGCTAGAAGCAAAGTAAAACTGTTTTTT.

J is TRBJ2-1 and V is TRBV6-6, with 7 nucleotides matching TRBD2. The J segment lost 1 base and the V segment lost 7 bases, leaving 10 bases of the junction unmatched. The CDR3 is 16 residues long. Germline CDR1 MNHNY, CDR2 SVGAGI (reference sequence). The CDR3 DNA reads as TGTGCCAGCACTGGAGGCGGGGGAGGATCCTACAATGAGCAGTTCTTC. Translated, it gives CASTGGGGGSYNEQFF.

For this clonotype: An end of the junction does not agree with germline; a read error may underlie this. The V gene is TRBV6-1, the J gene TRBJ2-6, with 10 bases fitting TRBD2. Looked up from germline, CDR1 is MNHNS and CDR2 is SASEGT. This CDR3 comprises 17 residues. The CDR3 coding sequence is TGTGCCAGCAGTAAAGCGGGGGGGAGCTCTGGGGCCAACGTCCTGACTTTC. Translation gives CASSKAGGSSGANVLTF.